This T cell receptor (beta chain) was captured in a study of radiotherapy plus CTLA-4 blockade in lung cancer. About the research overall: Objective response rate was 15% to 20%; disease control rate, about 28%.

The CDR3 consists of 15 residues. V was clipped by 1 base and J by 6 bases; unmatched bases: 2. In germline, CDR1 is SGHVS, CDR2 FNYEAQ. Study results and caveats: Peripheral blood showed expansion of tumor-derived TCR clones after radiotherapy and ipilimumab. Per reports, early blood T cell clone dynamics, plus interferon-beta, forecast response most strongly.

Patients in the study, people with chemo-refractory metastatic non-small-cell lung cancer, received focal radiation plus ipilimumab CTLA-4 blockade. Points on this clone: What it recognizes is unknown.

The assay was immunoSEQ multiplex PCR, and TCRdb's table has in-frame clones only and misses some. The table shows tens of thousands of clones, with 85% to 90% occurring only once. V gene TRBV7-6 combines with J gene TRBJ2-1; 11 bases map to TRBD2. Specimen: peripheral blood, collected from a patient treated with radiotherapy plus ipilimumab. This clonotype was sampled from a human donor with non-small cell lung cancer who had stable disease on radiotherapy plus ipilimumab. The CDR3 loop reads CASSLVAGGPNEQFF. The CDR3 DNA follows: TGTGCCAGCAGCTTAGTAGCGGGGGGGCCCAATGAGCAGTTCTTC.